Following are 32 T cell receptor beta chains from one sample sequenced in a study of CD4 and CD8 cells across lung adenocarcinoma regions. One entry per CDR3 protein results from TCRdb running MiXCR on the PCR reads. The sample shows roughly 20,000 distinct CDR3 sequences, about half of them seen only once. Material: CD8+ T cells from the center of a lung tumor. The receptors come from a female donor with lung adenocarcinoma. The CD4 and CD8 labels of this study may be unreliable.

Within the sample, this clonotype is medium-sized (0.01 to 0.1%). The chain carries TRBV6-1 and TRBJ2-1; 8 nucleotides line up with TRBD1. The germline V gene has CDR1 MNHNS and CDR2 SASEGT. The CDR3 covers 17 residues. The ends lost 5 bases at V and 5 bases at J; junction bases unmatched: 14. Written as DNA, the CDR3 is TGTGCCAGCAGTCAACTCCAGACAGGGGCGGGGAACAATGAGCAGTTCTTC. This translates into CASSQLQTGAGNNEQFF.

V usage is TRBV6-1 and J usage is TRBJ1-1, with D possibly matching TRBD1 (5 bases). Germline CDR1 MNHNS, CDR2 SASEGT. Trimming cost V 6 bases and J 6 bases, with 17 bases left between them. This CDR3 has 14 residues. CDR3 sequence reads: CASRVRDRDPEAFF. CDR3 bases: TGTGCCAGCAGAGTCCGGGACCGGGACCCTGAAGCTTTCTTT.

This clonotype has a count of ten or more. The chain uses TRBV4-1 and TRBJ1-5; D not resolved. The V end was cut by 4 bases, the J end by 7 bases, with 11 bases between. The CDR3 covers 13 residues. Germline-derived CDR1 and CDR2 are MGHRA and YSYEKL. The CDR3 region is CASSLGRNQPQHF. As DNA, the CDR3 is TGCGCCAGCAGCCTTGGAAGGAACCAGCCCCAGCATTTT.

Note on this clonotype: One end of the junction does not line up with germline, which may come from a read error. CDR3 nucleotide sequence: TGTGCCAGCAGGGACTCCGAGGGGCGGGGGGCCAGTGGCCAAGAGACGCAGTACTTC. It yields the protein CASRDSEGRGASGQETQYF. This chain joins TRBV6-4 and TRBJ2-3; 8 bases map to TRBD2. The DNA matches TRBJ2-7 better at its end, which makes the J call doubtful. The CDR3 is 19 residues long. Germline CDR1 MRHNA, CDR2 SNTAGT.

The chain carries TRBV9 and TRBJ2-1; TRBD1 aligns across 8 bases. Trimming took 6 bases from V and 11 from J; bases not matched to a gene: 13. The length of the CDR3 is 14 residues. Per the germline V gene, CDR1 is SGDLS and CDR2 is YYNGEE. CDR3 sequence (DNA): TGTGCCAGCACCGCAACCGGACAGGGCGCCAAGCAGTTCTTC. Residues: CASTATGQGAKQFF.

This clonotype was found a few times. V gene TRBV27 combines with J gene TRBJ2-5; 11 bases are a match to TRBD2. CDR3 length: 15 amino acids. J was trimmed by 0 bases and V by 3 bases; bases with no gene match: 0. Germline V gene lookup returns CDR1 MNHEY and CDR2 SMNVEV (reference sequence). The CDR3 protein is CASSLTSGNQETQYF. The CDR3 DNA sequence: TGTGCCAGCAGTTTGACTAGCGGGAACCAAGAGACCCAGTACTTC.

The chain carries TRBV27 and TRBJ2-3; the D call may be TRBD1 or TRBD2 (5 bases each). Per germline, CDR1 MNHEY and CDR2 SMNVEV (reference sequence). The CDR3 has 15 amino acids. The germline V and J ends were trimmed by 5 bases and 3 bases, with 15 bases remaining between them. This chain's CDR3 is CASSRGLLRTDTQYF. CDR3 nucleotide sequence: TGTGCCAGCAGTCGGGGCCTTCTGCGGACAGATACGCAGTATTTT.

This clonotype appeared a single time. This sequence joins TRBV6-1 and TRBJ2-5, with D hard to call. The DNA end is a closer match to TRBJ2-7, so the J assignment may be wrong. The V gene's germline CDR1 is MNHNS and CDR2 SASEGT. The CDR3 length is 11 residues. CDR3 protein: CASRTIYEQYF. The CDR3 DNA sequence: TGTGCCAGCAGGACCATCTACGAGCAGTACTTC.

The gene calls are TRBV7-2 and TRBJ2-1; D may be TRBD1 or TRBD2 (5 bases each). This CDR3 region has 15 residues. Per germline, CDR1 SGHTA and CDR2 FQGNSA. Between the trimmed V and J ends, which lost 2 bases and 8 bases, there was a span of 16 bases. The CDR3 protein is CASSLTGAEIHEQFF. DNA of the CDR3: TGTGCCAGCAGCTTAACCGGGGCAGAAATCCATGAGCAGTTCTTC.

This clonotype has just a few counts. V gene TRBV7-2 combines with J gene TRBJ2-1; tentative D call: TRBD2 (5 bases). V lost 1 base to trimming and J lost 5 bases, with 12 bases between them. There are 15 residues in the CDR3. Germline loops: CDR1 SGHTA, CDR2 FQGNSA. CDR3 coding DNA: TGTGCCAGCAGCTTAGTTCCGGGGTTGGACAATGAGCAGTTCTTC. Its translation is CASSLVPGLDNEQFF.

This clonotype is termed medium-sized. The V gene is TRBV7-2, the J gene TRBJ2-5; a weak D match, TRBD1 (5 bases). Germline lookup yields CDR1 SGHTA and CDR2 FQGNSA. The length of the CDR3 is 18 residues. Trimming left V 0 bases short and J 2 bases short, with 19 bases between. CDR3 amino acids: CASSLARQTLKGQETQYF. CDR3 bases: TGTGCCAGCAGCTTAGCGAGACAGACCCTCAAAGGTCAAGAGACCCAGTACTTC.

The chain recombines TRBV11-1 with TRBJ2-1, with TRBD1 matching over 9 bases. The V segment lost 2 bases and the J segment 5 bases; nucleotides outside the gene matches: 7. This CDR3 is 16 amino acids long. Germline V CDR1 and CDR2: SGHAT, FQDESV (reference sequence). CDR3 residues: CASSLRTGTGHNEQFF. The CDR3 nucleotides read TGTGCCAGCAGCTTACGGACCGGGACAGGGCACAATGAGCAGTTCTTC.

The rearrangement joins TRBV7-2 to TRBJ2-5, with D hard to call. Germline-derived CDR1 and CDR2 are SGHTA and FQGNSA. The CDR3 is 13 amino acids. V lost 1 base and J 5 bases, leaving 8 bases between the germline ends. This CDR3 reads CASSLVALETQYF. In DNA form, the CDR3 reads TGTGCCAGCAGCTTAGTTGCCCTCGAGACCCAGTACTTC.

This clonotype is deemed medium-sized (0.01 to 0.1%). CDR3 nucleotides: TGTGCCAGCAGACCCCGAGGGAACACTGAAGCTTTCTTT. It yields the protein CASRPRGNTEAFF. This rearrangement joins TRBV6-1 to TRBJ1-1; D is unclear. V lost 6 bases to trimming and J lost 1 base, with 9 bases between them. The CDR3 has 13 amino acids. The germline V gene has CDR1 MNHNS and CDR2 SASEGT.

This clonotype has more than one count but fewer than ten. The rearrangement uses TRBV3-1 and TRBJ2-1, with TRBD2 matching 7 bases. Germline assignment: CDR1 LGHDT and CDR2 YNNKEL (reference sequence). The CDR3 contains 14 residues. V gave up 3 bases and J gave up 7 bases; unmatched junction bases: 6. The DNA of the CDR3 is TGTGCCAGCAGCCAGACTAGCCGTGGAAATGAGCAGTTCTTC. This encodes CASSQTSRGNEQFF.

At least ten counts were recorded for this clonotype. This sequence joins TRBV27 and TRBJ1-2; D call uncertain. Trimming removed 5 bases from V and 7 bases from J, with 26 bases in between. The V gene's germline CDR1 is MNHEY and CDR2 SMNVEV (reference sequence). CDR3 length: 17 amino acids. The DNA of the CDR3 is TGTGCCAGCAGTAGACGGGCTATGATATCCGGTGGCAGTGGCTACACCTTC. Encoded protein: CASSRRAMISGGSGYTF.

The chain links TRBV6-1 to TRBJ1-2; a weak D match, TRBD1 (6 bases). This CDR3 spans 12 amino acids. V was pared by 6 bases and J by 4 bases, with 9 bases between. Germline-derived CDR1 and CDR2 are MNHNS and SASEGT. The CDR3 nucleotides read TGTGCCAGCAGCGACAGGCCCTATGGCTACACCTTC. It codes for CASSDRPYGYTF.

The CDR3: CASSEARGHLTDTQYF. In DNA form, the CDR3 reads TGTGCCAGCAGTGAAGCCCGAGGACACCTCACAGATACGCAGTATTTT. The genes are TRBV6-1 and TRBJ2-3, with D perhaps TRBD1 (5 bases). The CDR3 contains 16 residues. Germline-derived CDR1 and CDR2 are MNHNS and SASEGT. V lost 0 bases to trimming and J lost 2 bases, with 12 bases between them.

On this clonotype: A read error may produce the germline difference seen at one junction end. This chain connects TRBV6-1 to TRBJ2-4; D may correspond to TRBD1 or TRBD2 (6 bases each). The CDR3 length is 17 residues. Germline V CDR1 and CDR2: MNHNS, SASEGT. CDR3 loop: CASQRGRGPGAKNMQYF. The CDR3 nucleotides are TGTGCCAGCCAGAGGGGTCGGGGGCCGGGGGCCAAAAACATGCAGTACTTC.

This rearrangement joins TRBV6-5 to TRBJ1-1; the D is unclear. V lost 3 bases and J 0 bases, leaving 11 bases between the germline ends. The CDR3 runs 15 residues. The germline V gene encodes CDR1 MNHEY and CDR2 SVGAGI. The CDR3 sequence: CASSYFFPLNTEAFF. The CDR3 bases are TGTGCCAGCAGTTATTTCTTCCCCTTGAACACTGAAGCTTTCTTT.

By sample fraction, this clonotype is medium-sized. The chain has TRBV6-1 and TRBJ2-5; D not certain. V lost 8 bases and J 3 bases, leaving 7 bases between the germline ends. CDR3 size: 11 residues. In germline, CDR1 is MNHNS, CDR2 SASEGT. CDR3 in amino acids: CASAREETQYF. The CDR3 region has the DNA TGTGCCAGCGCAAGGGAAGAGACCCAGTACTTC.

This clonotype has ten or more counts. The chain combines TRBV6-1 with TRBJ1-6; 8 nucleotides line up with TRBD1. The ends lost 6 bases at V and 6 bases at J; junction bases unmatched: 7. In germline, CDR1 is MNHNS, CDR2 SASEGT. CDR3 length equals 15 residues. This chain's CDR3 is CASRPLGQANSPLHF. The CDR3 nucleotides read TGTGCCAGCAGACCCTTGGGACAGGCTAATTCACCCCTCCACTTT.

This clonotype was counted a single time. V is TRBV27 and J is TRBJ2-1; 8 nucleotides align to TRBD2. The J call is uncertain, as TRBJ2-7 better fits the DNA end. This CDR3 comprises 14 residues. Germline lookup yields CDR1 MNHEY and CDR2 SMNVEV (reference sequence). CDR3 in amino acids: CATRGGHGTYEQYF. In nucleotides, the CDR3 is TGTGCCACCCGGGGGGGGCACGGTACCTACGAGCAGTACTTC.

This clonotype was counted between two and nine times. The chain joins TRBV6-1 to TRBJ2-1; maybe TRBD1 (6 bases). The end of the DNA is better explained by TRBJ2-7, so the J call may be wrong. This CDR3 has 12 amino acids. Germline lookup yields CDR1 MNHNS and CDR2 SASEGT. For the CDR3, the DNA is TGTGCCAGCAGTCGGACAGTCTACGAGCAGTACTTC. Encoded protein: CASSRTVYEQYF.

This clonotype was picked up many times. This CDR3 is CASSQGQGTDTQYF. The CDR3 DNA is TGTGCCAGCAGCCAGGGACAGGGAACAGATACGCAGTATTTT. This chain uses TRBV7-2 with TRBJ2-3, with 9 bases identical to TRBD1. The CDR3 loop spans 14 amino acids. Germline trimming cut 5 bases from V and 3 bases from J; bases unmatched to any gene: 3. Germline V gene data show CDR1 as SGHTA and CDR2 as FQGNSA.

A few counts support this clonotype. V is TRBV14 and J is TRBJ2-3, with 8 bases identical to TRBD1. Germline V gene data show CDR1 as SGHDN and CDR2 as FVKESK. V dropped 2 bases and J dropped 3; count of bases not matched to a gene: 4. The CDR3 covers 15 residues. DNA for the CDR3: TGTGCCAGCAGCCAATTGACAGGGGTGACAGATACGCAGTATTTT. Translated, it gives CASSQLTGVTDTQYF.

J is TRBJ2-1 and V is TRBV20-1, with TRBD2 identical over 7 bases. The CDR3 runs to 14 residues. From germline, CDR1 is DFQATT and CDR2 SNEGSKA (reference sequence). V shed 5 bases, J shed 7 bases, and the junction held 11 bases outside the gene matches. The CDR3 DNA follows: TGCAGTGCTGGGAAGAGCGGGAAAGGGAATGAGCAGTTCTTC. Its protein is CSAGKSGKGNEQFF.

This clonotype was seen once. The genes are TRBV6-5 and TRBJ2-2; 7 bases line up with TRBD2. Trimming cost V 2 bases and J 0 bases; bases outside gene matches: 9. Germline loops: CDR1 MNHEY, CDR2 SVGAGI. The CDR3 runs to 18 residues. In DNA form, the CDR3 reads TGTGCCAGCAGTTACGCCCCTTGGCGGGGGACGAACACCGGGGAGCTGTTTTTT. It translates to CASSYAPWRGTNTGELFF.

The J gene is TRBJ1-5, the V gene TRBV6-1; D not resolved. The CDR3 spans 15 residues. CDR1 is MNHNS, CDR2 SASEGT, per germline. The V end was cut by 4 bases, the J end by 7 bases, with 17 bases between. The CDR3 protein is CASSGGGFEGQPQHF. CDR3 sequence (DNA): TGTGCCAGCAGTGGAGGTGGCTTTGAGGGACAGCCCCAGCATTTT.

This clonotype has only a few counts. The chain's CDR3 is CASSLLSTEAFF. In nucleotides, the CDR3 is TGTGCCAGCAGCTTACTCAGCACTGAAGCTTTCTTT. This chain links TRBV11-3 with TRBJ1-1, with D unresolved. Germline CDR1 and CDR2: SGHNT and YENEEA. V was cut by 2 bases and J by 4 bases, with 5 bases left in between. The CDR3 is 12 residues long.

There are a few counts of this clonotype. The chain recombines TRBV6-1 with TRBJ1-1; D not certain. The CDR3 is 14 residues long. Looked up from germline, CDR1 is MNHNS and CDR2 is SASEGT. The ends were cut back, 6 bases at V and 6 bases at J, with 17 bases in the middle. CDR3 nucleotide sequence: TGTGCCAGCAGGGAGAGGGAAAGTGGCTCTGAAGCTTTCTTT. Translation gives CASRERESGSEAFF.

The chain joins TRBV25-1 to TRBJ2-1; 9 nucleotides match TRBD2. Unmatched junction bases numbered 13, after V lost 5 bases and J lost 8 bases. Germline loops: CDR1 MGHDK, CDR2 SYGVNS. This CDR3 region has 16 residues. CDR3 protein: CASSQTGTSIVHEQFF. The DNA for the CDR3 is TGTGCCAGCAGTCAAACAGGGACTAGCATCGTCCATGAGCAGTTCTTC.